The source of this TCR beta chain is a study of CD8 T cells in ankylosing spondylitis. Each CDR3 protein gets one entry after TCRdb re-called the 5' RACE reads with MiXCR. The sample lists around 250,000 distinct CDR3 sequences; 32% were seen once. The CDR3 is made up of 14 amino acids. Germline lookup yields CDR1 SGHRS and CDR2 YFSETQ. V was cut by 3 bases and J by 0 bases, with 9 bases left in between. The sequence was collected from a male donor with ankylosing spondylitis or in good health (not recorded which). Sequenced: blood, either unsorted or a sorted T cell fraction (not recorded which). The genes are TRBV5-1 and TRBJ1-1; a possible D gene is TRBD1 (6 bases). The CDR3 reads CASSSGHLNTEAFF. The CDR3 DNA is TGCGCCAGCAGCTCGGGACACCTGAACACTGAAGCTTTCTTT.